This T cell receptor beta chain was recorded in a study of monozygotic twins with inflammatory bowel disease. Study-level findings and limits: Variability may have been added to patient repertoires by differing immunosuppressive treatments. Twin pairs that were concordant did not differ from discordant pairs in repertoire similarity, possibly from limited power.

Germline V gives CDR1 SGHRS, CDR2 YFSETQ. The CDR3 spans 14 residues. Researchers generated cDNA in eight separate reactions per sample. Each of TCRalpha and TCRbeta cDNA went through two nested PCRs, lasting approximately 16 and 10 cycles. Reanalyzing the 5' RACE reads, TCRdb keeps one entry per CDR3 protein, without DNA. The sample's table shows under 350,000 distinct CDR3 sequences. As concerns this clonotype: Its specificity is unknown.

This TCR was recovered from a human donor with ulcerative colitis or Crohn's disease, or a healthy co-twin of an affected twin (not recorded which). The chain uses TRBV5-1 and TRBJ2-3. Input material: blood. CDR3 sequence: CASSLGSGPDTQYF.